Listed below are T cell receptor beta chains from one sample, sequenced in a study of cytomegalovirus exposure and HLA in healthy donors. Measured with immunoSEQ multiplex PCR; TCRdb has only the in-frame clones, and not every one. This table has 160,000 or so clones, approximately 79% appearing once. Material: PBMCs. Every receptor here comes from a man in his forties or fifties in good health and CMV-seronegative. The CDR3 runs from the conserved cysteine through the conserved F or W. The order of the fields is J gene, D gene, clone size, V gene, CDR3 protein, CDR3 DNA. The D gene is left open where the match is weak. Not every row has a clone size; where given, it reads once, few, many or a size class.

TRBJ2-7 NA NA TRBV11-2 CASSLVGGYEQYF TGTGCCAGCAGCTTAGTAGGCGGCTACGAGCAGTACTTC
TRBJ2-7 TRBD1 NA TRBV6-5 CASSFGQGATYEQYF TGTGCCAGCAGCTTTGGACAGGGGGCTACCTACGAGCAGTACTTC
TRBJ1-3 TRBD1 NA TRBV7-6 CASTLNGFGTGSGNTIYF TGTGCCAGCACACTAAACGGTTTCGGGACAGGGTCAGGAAACACCATATATTTT
TRBJ1-1 NA NA TRBV7-9 CSSTQGNTEAFF TGTTCCAGCACCCAGGGGAACACTGAAGCTTTCTTT
TRBJ1-4 NA NA TRBV7-9 CASSLAGATNEKLFF TGTGCCAGCAGCTTAGCCGGGGCAACTAATGAAAAACTGTTTTTT
TRBJ2-7 TRBD2 NA TRBV29-1 CSVRLARISSYEQYF TGCAGCGTTCGACTAGCCCGAATCAGCTCCTACGAGCAGTACTTC
TRBJ1-1 TRBD1 NA TRBV27 CASSPDRAEAFF TGTGCCAGCAGTCCTGACAGGGCTGAAGCTTTCTTT
TRBJ1-2 NA NA TRBV10-3 CAISESGRLALNYGYTF TGTGCCATCAGTGAGTCCGGCCGCCTAGCCCTCAACTATGGCTACACCTTC
TRBJ2-3 TRBD1 NA TRBV5-1 CASSSDRAGTQYF TGCGCCAGCAGTTCCGACAGGGCGGGTACGCAGTATTTT
TRBJ1-5 NA NA TRBV2 CASRQDNQPQHF TGTGCCAGCCGACAGGACAATCAGCCCCAGCATTTT
TRBJ1-2 NA NA TRBV21-1 CASCQPGGPGYTF TGTGCCAGCTGCCAACCAGGGGGGCCTGGCTACACCTTC
TRBJ1-4 NA once TRBV21-1 CASSRQLDEKLFF TGTGCCAGCAGCCGACAGCTTGATGAAAAACTGTTTTTT
TRBJ2-3 TRBD1 NA TRBV5-6 CASSRQGATDTQYF TGTGCCAGCAGCAGACAGGGGGCCACAGATACGCAGTATTTT
TRBJ1-1 NA NA TRBV7-3 CASSLTGEGAAFF TGTGCCAGCAGCTTAACGGGGGAGGGTGCAGCTTTCTTT
TRBJ1-5 TRBD1 once TRBV6-1 CASSGGTGSQPQHF TGTGCCAGCAGTGGAGGGACAGGCTCTCAGCCCCAGCATTTT
TRBJ2-5 NA NA TRBV4-2 CASSQAQQETQYF TGTGCCAGCAGCCAAGCGCAGCAAGAGACCCAGTACTTC
TRBJ2-2 TRBD2 NA TRBV7-2 CASSFFSGGVTGELFF TGTGCCAGCAGCTTTTTTAGCGGGGGGGTAACCGGGGAGCTGTTTTTT
TRBJ2-7 TRBD1 once TRBV7-9 CASSRWTGGDSYEQYF TGTGCCAGCAGCCGATGGACAGGGGGCGACTCCTACGAGCAGTACTTC
TRBJ2-3 NA NA TRBV7-3 CASSLVQSGTDTQYF TGTGCCAGCAGCTTGGTCCAATCGGGCACAGATACGCAGTATTTT